This T cell receptor (beta chain) was sequenced in a study of T cell responses to AZD1222 COVID-19 vaccine. General study findings and limits: The number of AZD1222 recipients seropositive at baseline was only five to seven. Most donors were white British, females outnumbered males, and clonal diversity was possibly underestimated.

This clone appeared once. Its antigen remains unidentified. Germline V gene lookup returns CDR1 SNHLY and CDR2 FYNNEI. Trimming took 4 bases from V and 7 from J; bases not matched to a gene: 13. This CDR3 contains 16 residues. TCRdb's copy holds only in-frame clones and misses some; the assay was immunoSEQ multiplex PCR. The top ten hold about 7.8% of the sample, which has about 97,000 clones, roughly 89% seen once. Sequenced here: peripheral blood, sampled on day 0 of AZD1222 vaccination. The V gene is TRBV2, the J gene TRBJ2-5, with 9 bases matching TRBD2. This TCR was sampled from an adult in good health. The CDR3 nucleotides are TGTGCCAGCAGTGTTTTGCGGGGGGGCAACATGGGGACCCAGTACTTC. Protein product: CASSVLRGGNMGTQYF.